A single sample is the source of the 20 T cell receptor beta chains below, sequenced in a study of Graves' ophthalmopathy and Graves' hyperthyroidism. Amplified TCR beta CDR3 regions were obtained using RNA transcripts as template. Scientists carried out first-round RT-PCR using HTBI primers and then a second-round multiplex PCR. TCRdb redid the calling of the multiplex PCR reads with MiXCR, one entry per CDR3 protein. The sample lists over 450,000 distinct CDR3 sequences; about 15% were seen once. The sequenced material came from blood. The receptors originated from a woman aged 30 to 39 with Graves' ophthalmopathy.

Ten or more counts support this clonotype. This rearrangement joins TRBV15 to TRBJ2-7; a weak D match, TRBD2 (6 bases). The germline V and J ends were trimmed by 4 bases and 2 bases, with 9 bases remaining between them. The CDR3 covers 13 residues. Germline loops: CDR1 LNHNV, CDR2 YYDKDF (reference sequence). In nucleotides, the CDR3 is TGTGCCACCAGCACCGGGGGACCCTACGAGCAGTACTTC. It specifies CATSTGGPYEQYF.

This clonotype turned up a few times. The chain joins TRBV7-2 to TRBJ2-2; tentatively, D is TRBD2 (7 bases). Germline V gene sequence: CDR1 SGHTA, CDR2 FQGNSA. The CDR3 covers 15 residues. Trimming pared 10 bases from V and 4 bases from J, leaving 19 bases between. The CDR3 DNA is TGTGCCACCCCGATAGGGGGGGGGGCCACCGGGGAGCTGTTTTTT. Translating gives CATPIGGGATGELFF.

This clonotype came up many times. The chain recombines TRBV6-2 or TRBV6-3 with TRBJ2-2, with 7 bases fitting TRBD2. The CDR3 length is 15 residues. Per germline, CDR1 MNHEY and CDR2 SVGEGT. With V trimmed by 4 bases and J by 1 base, 3 bases remained unmatched. This CDR3 reads CASSLSGGNTGELFF. CDR3 nucleotides: TGTGCCAGCAGTTTATCGGGGGGGAACACCGGGGAGCTGTTTTTT.

This clonotype has just a few counts. This chain links TRBV2 with TRBJ1-5; 10 bases are a match to TRBD1. The CDR3 length is 15 residues. The J segment lost 6 bases and the V segment lost 5 bases, leaving 7 bases of the junction unmatched. Germline V gene data show CDR1 as SNHLY and CDR2 as FYNNEI. CDR3 protein: CASSRQGALGQPQHF. The CDR3, as DNA: TGTGCCAGCAGTAGACAGGGGGCGCTGGGTCAGCCCCAGCATTTT.

This clonotype was picked up many times. This chain connects TRBV5-1 to TRBJ2-7; 8 nucleotides agree with TRBD1. Germline V CDR1 and CDR2: SGHRS, YFSETQ. V lost 4 bases and J lost 2; bases outside the gene matches: 5. This CDR3 spans 14 amino acids. Written as DNA, the CDR3 is TGCGCCAGCAGCCAGGACAGGGCCGCCTACGAGCAGTACTTC. Its protein is CASSQDRAAYEQYF.

This clonotype was detected ten times or more. V is TRBV28 and J is TRBJ1-1, with D perhaps matching TRBD1 (5 bases). This CDR3 comprises 18 residues. The ends were cut back, 3 bases at V and 1 base at J, with 21 bases in the middle. In germline, CDR1 is MDHEN, CDR2 SYDVKM. CDR3 DNA sequence: TGTGCCAGCAGTTTTTCCCTAATCTCCTGGACACCGAACACTGAAGCTTTCTTT. It codes for CASSFSLISWTPNTEAFF.

Of note for this clonotype: A much larger clone lies a single base off, so this may be a read error. The CDR3 ends on some other residue instead of the conserved phenylalanine or tryptophan, so this is likely a read error. The chain combines TRBV6-1 with TRBJ1-2; D ambiguous. The germline V and J ends were trimmed by 2 bases and 0 bases, with 10 bases remaining between them. Germline V lookup: CDR1 MNHNS, CDR2 SASEGT. The CDR3 length is 15 residues. For the CDR3, the DNA is TGTGCCAGCAGTGAACTTTCAAGGACTAACTATGGCTACACCTTG. This encodes CASSELSRTNYGYTL.

This clonotype was found many times. This chain connects TRBV7-8 to TRBJ2-7; D ambiguous. In germline, CDR1 is SGHVS, CDR2 FQNEAQ. V was pared by 7 bases and J by 3 bases, with 7 bases between. The CDR3 sequence is 11 residues long. The CDR3 sequence is CASTLNYEQYF. CDR3 in DNA: TGTGCCAGCACCCTTAACTACGAGCAGTACTTC.

The chain is built from TRBV30 and TRBJ2-6, with D unresolved. Germline CDR1 reads GTSNPN; CDR2 reads SVGIG (reference sequence). The CDR3 is 13 amino acids. Trimming took off 0 bases at V and 4 bases at J, with 4 bases between the two ends. CDR3 loop: CAWSVSGANVLTF. CDR3 DNA: TGTGCCTGGAGTGTATCGGGGGCCAACGTCCTGACTTTC.

The gene calls are TRBV12-3 or TRBV12-4 and TRBJ2-3; the D is unclear. This CDR3 contains 13 residues. Deletions cut 8 bases from V and 2 bases from J, with 11 bases between. CDR3 residues: CASAGGNTDTQYF. Written as DNA, the CDR3 is TGTGCCAGCGCCGGCGGCAACACAGATACGCAGTATTTT.

The chain carries TRBV6-1 and TRBJ1-5; D may be TRBD1 (5 bases). CDR3 length: 16 amino acids. Germline CDR1 reads MNHNS; CDR2 reads SASEGT. The V end lost 3 bases, the J end lost 1 base, and 13 bases lay between the germline ends. CDR3 in DNA: TGTGCCAGCAGTGAGCGGGGGGGTGGGAGCAATCAGCCCCAGCATTTT. It codes for CASSERGGGSNQPQHF.

The V call is TRBV25-1, the J call TRBJ1-2; D is unclear. The CDR3 has 14 residues. The germline V gene has CDR1 MGHDK and CDR2 SYGVNS. V lost 1 base and J 2 bases, leaving 8 bases between the germline ends. The CDR3 nucleotides are TGTGCCAGCAGTGAATTGGTGGGGAACTATGGCTACACCTTC. Translating gives CASSELVGNYGYTF.

This clonotype was found many times. A junction end diverges from the germline sequence, so it may reflect a read error. V is TRBV12-3 or TRBV12-4 and J is TRBJ1-1; the match to TRBD1 covers 7 bases. The CDR3 spans 13 residues. The CDR3, as DNA: TGCGCCAGCAGCAGACAGGGGAACACTGAAGCTTTCTTT. It codes for CASSRQGNTEAFF.

This clonotype was seen ten or more times. The chain recombines TRBV28 with TRBJ1-2; possible D gene TRBD1, 5 bases. Germline lookup yields CDR1 MDHEN and CDR2 SYDVKM. The germline V and J ends were trimmed by 10 bases and 8 bases, with 23 bases remaining between them. CDR3 length: 14 amino acids. CDR3 residues: CAILPYRGARGYTF. In DNA, the CDR3 is TGTGCCATCCTACCGTACCGAGGGGCGCGGGGCTACACCTTC.

In this sample, this clonotype turned up many times. This chain links TRBV5-1 with TRBJ2-5; 10 bases align to TRBD2. V shed 0 bases and J 5 bases; nucleotides not matched to a gene: 10. The germline V gene has CDR1 SGHRS and CDR2 YFSETQ. The CDR3 sequence is 17 residues long. The CDR3 sequence: CASSLGGTAGGPETQYF. The CDR3 DNA is TGCGCCAGCAGCTTGGGGGGAACAGCGGGAGGGCCGGAGACCCAGTACTTC.

There are many counts of this clonotype. This chain connects TRBV6-1 to TRBJ1-1; 8 positions agree with TRBD1. Germline CDR1 reads MNHNS; CDR2 reads SASEGT. This CDR3 is 14 amino acids long. V shed 6 bases, J shed 1 base, and the junction held 4 bases outside the gene matches. The CDR3 loop reads CASSRGTGNTEAFF. In DNA, the CDR3 is TGTGCCAGCAGCCGGGGGACAGGGAACACTGAAGCTTTCTTT.

This clonotype was seen at least ten times. A much bigger clone sits one base away, suggesting this may be a read error. V usage is TRBV12-3 or TRBV12-4 and J usage is TRBJ2-7; 11 positions agree with TRBD1. Germline trimming cut 2 bases from V and 2 bases from J; bases unmatched to any gene: 2. The CDR3 contains 15 residues. CDR3 in DNA: TGTGCCAGCAGTTTAATGGGACAGGGGGCCTACGAGCAGTACTTC. Its protein is CASSLMGQGAYEQYF.

This CDR3 reads CASSLESLAKNIQYF. The CDR3 region has the DNA TGTGCCAGCAGTTTGGAATCCTTAGCCAAAAACATTCAGTACTTC. The V call is TRBV28, the J call TRBJ2-4; D unclear. V was trimmed by 3 bases and J by 0 bases, leaving 9 bases between them. This CDR3 spans 15 amino acids. Germline CDR1 is MDHEN and CDR2 is SYDVKM.

This clonotype was seen many times. The chain employs TRBV6-5 and TRBJ2-2; D not certain. This CDR3 comprises 11 residues. V was trimmed by 10 bases and J by 3 bases, leaving 6 bases between them. Looked up from germline, CDR1 is MNHEY and CDR2 is SVGAGI. Written as DNA, the CDR3 is TGTGCCAACCGGGACACCGGGGAGCTGTTTTTT. Translation gives CANRDTGELFF.

In its sample, this clonotype was seen many times. V usage is TRBV20-1 and J usage is TRBJ2-5; 9 bases match TRBD1. The CDR3 consists of 14 residues. Germline V lookup: CDR1 DFQATT, CDR2 SNEGSKA (reference sequence). The V gene end was trimmed by 6 bases and the J gene end by 3 bases; junction bases not matched to a gene: 8. This CDR3 reads CSAGDREGEETQYF. In DNA, the CDR3 is TGCAGTGCCGGGGACAGGGAAGGAGAAGAGACCCAGTACTTC.